The 28 T cell receptor beta chains reported below all come from one sample, sequenced in a study of T cells in women clearing cervical HPV infection. Sequencing used immunoSEQ multiplex PCR; TCRdb keeps in-frame clones, though not all of them. Seen in this sample are tens of thousands of clones; the ten most common clones hold 11%. Sequencing was performed on blood buffy coat. The receptors come from a woman aged 18-70 years with a cervical HPV16 infection that either progressed to CIN3+ or cleared (not recorded which).

Concerning this clone: The sequence runs out 3 residues before the end of the CDR3; the remainder is reconstructed from the germline J gene. The chain couples TRBV18 to TRBJ1-1, with 10 bases matching TRBD1. Germline V lookup: CDR1 KGHSH, CDR2 LQKENI. The CDR3 is 15 amino acids. V lost 2 bases to trimming and J lost 3 bases; unmatched junction nucleotides: 3. The CDR3 spells CASSPGQGGDTEAFF. Partial CDR3 DNA: TGTGCCAGCTCACCAGGACAGGGGGGGGACACTGAA.

On this clone: The CDR3 end is not reached by the read, which stops 3 residues before it; the germline J gene fills it in. V gene TRBV20-1 combines with J gene TRBJ1-4; 7 bases are a match to TRBD1. The CDR3 sequence is 11 residues long. CDR1 is DFQATT and CDR2 is SNEGSKA in the germline V gene (reference sequence). After removal of 5 bases from V and 7 bases from J, the junction contained 1 base not matched to a gene. The DNA read from the CDR3 is TGCAGTGCTGGGACAGCTGAAAAA. Amino acids: CSAGTAEK. The full CDR3 protein is CSAGTAEKLFF.

In the case of this clone: With the read ending 3 residues before the CDR3 end, the germline J gene is used to fill in that end. The rearrangement uses TRBV6-1 and TRBJ1-4; D is possibly TRBD1 (6 bases). Germline assignment: CDR1 MNHNS and CDR2 SASEGT. The CDR3 covers 15 residues. V was shortened by 3 bases and J by 8 bases, with 16 bases between the two germline ends. The sequenced part of the CDR3 DNA is TGTGCCAGCAGTGAGGGGTGGGGGCAGAACGAAAAA. This translates into CASSEGWGQNEK. The whole CDR3 reads CASSEGWGQNEKLFF.

Comments on this clone: The read is 3 residues too short to cover the CDR3 end, so that end is filled in from the germline J gene. The rearrangement joins TRBV2 to TRBJ2-7; D gene unclear. The CDR3 extends over 11 amino acids. Germline CDR1 SNHLY, CDR2 FYNNEI. Trimming shortened V by 8 bases and J by 5 bases, and 10 bases separated the two germline ends. The CDR3 here is CASEVTDEQYF. The CDR3 DNA, read in part, is TGTGCCAGCGAGGTCACCGACGAG.

Notes on this clone: The read terminates 3 residues ahead of where the CDR3 ends, so the germline J gene completes it. The chain is built from TRBV28 and TRBJ2-1; possible D gene TRBD1, 7 bases. Per germline, CDR1 MDHEN and CDR2 SYDVKM. CDR3 length: 14 residues. V lost 3 bases and J lost 8, with 14 bases in between. The covered CDR3 bases are TGTGCCAGCAGTTTGGAGGGGGCGGAGGATGAG. It translates to CASSLEGAEDE. The entire CDR3 sequence reads CASSLEGAEDEQFF.

CDR3 in amino acids: CASSVTGRKNTEAFF. CDR3 DNA (partial): TGTGCCAGTAGTGTGACAGGGAGAAAGAACACTGAA. J is TRBJ1-1 and V is TRBV19, with 7 positions matching TRBD1. The read terminates 3 residues before the CDR3 end, so the remaining end is supplied by the germline J gene. The CDR3 consists of 15 residues. Per germline, CDR1 LNHDA and CDR2 SQIVND (reference sequence). V lost 5 bases and J lost 1; bases outside the gene matches: 7.

About this clone itself: The observed sequence ends 3 residues before the CDR3 terminus, with the missing tail filled in from the germline J gene. The chain combines TRBV5-1 with TRBJ2-7; D may be TRBD1 (6 bases). Germline CDR1 is SGHRS and CDR2 is YFSETQ. With 7 bases removed from V and 5 bases from J, the gap between germline ends came to 22 bases. This CDR3 comprises 15 residues. The CDR3 loop reads CASGALGQSSDEQYF. Partial CDR3 DNA: TGCGCCAGCGGGGCCCTGGGACAAAGTTCCGACGAG.

Of note for this clone: The read ends 3 residues shy of where the CDR3 ends; the end is completed using the germline J gene. The genes are TRBV30 and TRBJ2-7; no reliable D call. Between the trimmed V and J ends, which lost 5 bases and 3 bases, there was a span of 14 bases. The CDR3 extends over 13 amino acids. Germline CDR1 and CDR2: GTSNPN and SVGIG (reference sequence). The CDR3: CAWSRLAFYEQYF. CDR3 bases read: TGTGCCTGGTCGAGACTGGCGTTCTACGAG.

Remarks on this clone: Sequencing ends 3 residues short of the CDR3 end; the germline J gene provides the rest. This chain uses TRBV18 with TRBJ2-1; no reliable D call. The V end lost 5 bases, the J end lost 5 bases, and 19 bases lay between the germline ends. The CDR3 extends over 16 amino acids. From germline, CDR1 is KGHSH and CDR2 LQKENI. CDR3 amino acids: CASSSWVGSSDNEQFF. The sequenced part of the CDR3 DNA is TGTGCCAGCTCATCCTGGGTAGGTTCCAGCGACAATGAG.

About this clone itself: With the read ending 3 residues before the CDR3 end, the germline J gene is used to fill in that end. The chain combines TRBV7-2 with TRBJ2-3, with D perhaps TRBD1 (5 bases). There are 16 residues in the CDR3. CDR1 and CDR2 from the germline V gene are SGHTA and FQGNSA. The CDR3 DNA, read in part, is TGTGCCAGCAGCTTAGCGTACAGGTGGGATAAACAGCCG. Translation: CASSLAYRWDKQP. The CDR3, in full, reads CASSLAYRWDKQPQYF.

As to this clone: The read ends 3 residues shy of where the CDR3 ends; the end is completed using the germline J gene. V is TRBV19 and J is TRBJ1-2; D not certain. The CDR3 has 14 amino acids. Germline CDR1 is LNHDA and CDR2 is SQIVND (reference sequence). The CDR3 protein is CASSSDFSYNDYTF. CDR3 bases read: TGTGCCAGTAGCTCGGACTTCTCCTACAATGAC.

Concerning this clone itself: The CDR3 is cut off 3 residues early in the read; its end comes from the germline J gene. The V and J genes are TRBV7-2 and TRBJ2-1; D is unclear. This CDR3 spans 13 amino acids. Germline lookup yields CDR1 SGHTA and CDR2 FQGNSA. The V gene lost 5 bases and the J gene lost 8 bases, with 13 bases spanning the gap. This CDR3 is CASSRAPNDEQFF. Incomplete CDR3 DNA: TGTGCCAGCAGCCGCGCTCCCAACGATGAG.

About this clone: With the read ending 3 residues before the CDR3 end, the germline J gene is used to fill in that end. The chain recombines TRBV7-3 with TRBJ1-2; D is undetermined. The germline CDR1 and CDR2 sequences are SGHTA and FQGTGA. CDR3 length: 13 amino acids. The sequenced CDR3 bases are TGTGCCAGCAGCTTAATTCCGGGGAATGAC. This gives the protein CASSLIPGND. In full, the CDR3 reads CASSLIPGNDYTF.

As concerns this clone: The read finishes 3 residues shy of the CDR3 end, and the germline J gene is used to complete it. The chain employs TRBV2 and TRBJ1-5, with 7 positions matching TRBD1. This CDR3 is built from 14 residues. CDR1 and CDR2 (germline): SNHLY, FYNNEI. V lost 6 bases and J lost 3; bases outside the gene matches: 5. CDR3 in amino acids: CASRPGQLNQPQHF. The sequenced CDR3 bases are TGTGCCAGCAGACCGGGACAGCTCAATCAGCCC.

Details on this clone: The read falls 3 residues short of the CDR3 end, and the missing part is taken from the germline J gene. The chain uses TRBV6-2 or TRBV6-3 and TRBJ2-3; 10 bases match TRBD1. V lost 6 bases, J lost 5 bases, and 8 bases stayed unmatched. The germline V gene has CDR1 MNHEY and CDR2 SVGEGT. The length of the CDR3 is 15 residues. The chain's CDR3 is CASSFDRGPQDTQYF. The DNA read from the CDR3 is TGTGCCAGCAGCTTCGACAGGGGGCCTCAAGATACG.

Concerning this clone: The read ends 3 residues early relative to the CDR3; the germline J gene fills the gap. The gene calls are TRBV20-1 and TRBJ2-7; D possibly corresponds to TRBD2 (5 bases). The germline CDR1 and CDR2 sequences are DFQATT and SNEGSKA (reference sequence). Trimming cost V 1 base and J 2 bases, with 15 bases left between them. The CDR3 has 15 residues. CDR3 residues: CSARGAGLPTYEQYF. The covered CDR3 bases are TGCAGTGCTAGAGGGGCGGGTCTCCCCACCTACGAG.

About this clone itself: Sequencing ends 3 residues short of the CDR3 end; the germline J gene provides the rest. The chain combines TRBV6-2 or TRBV6-3 with TRBJ2-7, with 8 bases that match TRBD2. The CDR3 covers 16 residues. Germline lookup yields CDR1 MNHEY and CDR2 SVGEGT. V dropped 2 bases and J dropped 0; count of bases not matched to a gene: 6. Incomplete CDR3 DNA: TGTGCCAGCAGTTACCACACTAGCGGACTCTCCTACGAG. It codes for CASSYHTSGLSYE. The CDR3 as a whole reads CASSYHTSGLSYEQYF.

Details on this clone: Read sequence stops 3 residues before the CDR3 end, and the germline J gene provides the missing end. Different DNA sequences within this sample yield the same CDR3. The chain recombines TRBV18 with TRBJ1-3; D possibly corresponds to TRBD1 (6 bases). Trimming removed 3 bases at V and 4 bases at J, with 10 bases between. The CDR3 runs to 14 residues. Germline V gives CDR1 KGHSH, CDR2 LQKENI. This chain's CDR3 is CASSPSGAGNTIYF. The part of the CDR3 DNA that was read is TGTGCCAGCTCACCGTCAGGGGCCGGAAACACC.

Worth noting for this clone: The read finishes 3 residues shy of the CDR3 end, and the germline J gene is used to complete it. J is TRBJ2-3 and V is TRBV11-2; 10 bases fit TRBD1. Germline CDR1 SGHAT, CDR2 FQNNGV. CDR3 length: 15 amino acids. The CDR3 loop is CASSPRTGGWETQYF. Incomplete CDR3 DNA: TGTGCCAGCAGCCCCCGGACAGGGGGTTGGGAGACG.

Comments on this clone: Read coverage stops 3 residues before the CDR3 terminus; the germline J gene supplies the remainder. The gene calls are TRBV20-1 and TRBJ1-4; 9 bases map to TRBD1. The CDR3 has 16 amino acids. The J segment lost 2 bases and the V segment lost 3 bases, leaving 7 bases of the junction unmatched. Looked up from germline, CDR1 is DFQATT and CDR2 is SNEGSKA (reference sequence). The covered CDR3 bases are TGCAGTGCTAGGGGGACAGGGCGTACGACTAATGAAAAA. Its translation is CSARGTGRTTNEK. The whole CDR3 is CSARGTGRTTNEKLFF.

The CDR3 DNA, read in part, is TGTGCCAGTAGTACAATCGACAGGGGGCGACACAATGAG. The encoded protein is CASSTIDRGRHNE. The full CDR3 is CASSTIDRGRHNEQFF. The chain joins TRBV19 to TRBJ2-1; 10 bases are shared with TRBD1. The read gets to within 3 residues of the CDR3 end, and the germline J gene fills in the rest. The CDR3 contains 16 residues. Trimming took 4 bases from V and 5 from J; bases not matched to a gene: 8. Germline values: CDR1 LNHDA, CDR2 SQIVND (reference sequence).

As concerns this clone: With the read ending 3 residues before the CDR3 end, the germline J gene is used to fill in that end. The chain couples TRBV29-1 to TRBJ2-3; 9 bases are shared with TRBD2. Germline CDR1 and CDR2: SQVTM and ANQGSEA. J lost 5 bases, V lost 6 bases, and 9 bases had no gene match. This CDR3 contains 14 residues. The CDR3 sequence: CSVSTSGTGDTQYF. CDR3 bases read: TGCAGCGTCTCGACTAGCGGCACCGGAGATACG.

As for this clone: With the read ending 3 residues before the CDR3 end, the germline J gene is used to fill in that end. The chain carries TRBV6-4 and TRBJ1-2; 7 nucleotides agree with TRBD1. CDR1 is MRHNA, CDR2 SNTAGT, per germline. This CDR3 is 13 amino acids long. Germline trimming cut 4 bases from V and 5 bases from J; bases unmatched to any gene: 4. Partial CDR3 DNA: TGTGCCAGCAGTGTAGGGACAGATTATGGC. It translates to CASSVGTDYG. The whole CDR3 protein is CASSVGTDYGYTF.

To note about this clone: The read terminates 3 residues before the CDR3 end, so the remaining end is supplied by the germline J gene. The chain employs TRBV16 and TRBJ2-2; possible D gene TRBD1, 5 bases. CDR1 is KGHSY, CDR2 FQNENV, per germline. CDR3 length equals 13 residues. CDR3 DNA, as far as it was read: TGTGCCAGCAGCCCGCAAGGGGATTCACCG. Its protein product is CASSPQGDSP. The whole CDR3 reads CASSPQGDSPLFF.

A word on this clone: Sequencing ends 3 residues short of the CDR3 end; the germline J gene provides the rest. The rearrangement links TRBV19 to TRBJ2-3, with D maybe TRBD1 (5 bases). The germline V and J ends were trimmed by 2 bases and 6 bases, with 12 bases remaining between them. Germline V CDR1 and CDR2: LNHDA, SQIVND (reference sequence). CDR3 length equals 14 residues. CDR3: CASSIQGQADTQYF. Partial CDR3 DNA: TGTGCCAGTAGTATACAGGGCCAGGCCGATACG. The complete variable domain, with remaining parts taken from reference TRBV19 and TRBJ2-3, reads DGGITQSPKYLFRKEGQNVTLSCEQNLNHDAMYWYRQDPGQGLRLIYYSQIVNDFQKGDIAEGYSVSREKKESFPLTVTSAQKNPTAFYLCASSIQGQADTQYFGPGTRLTVL.

A word on this clone: The read is 3 residues too short to cover the CDR3 end, so that end is filled in from the germline J gene. The chain couples TRBV19 to TRBJ2-3, with a possible D match to TRBD1 (5 bases). Germline V lookup: CDR1 LNHDA, CDR2 SQIVND (reference sequence). The CDR3 runs to 13 residues. CDR3 region: CASRGVGQETQYF. CDR3 DNA (partial): TGTGCCAGTAGAGGAGTGGGGCAAGAGACG.

As regards this clone: The read is 3 residues too short to cover the CDR3 end, so that end is filled in from the germline J gene. The chain joins TRBV18 to TRBJ2-2; perhaps TRBD2 as D (6 bases). Trimming removed 4 bases from V and 4 bases from J, with 16 bases in between. CDR1 and CDR2 from the germline V gene are KGHSH and LQKENI. CDR3 length: 16 amino acids. CDR3 amino acids: CASSRTNAPGTGELFF. Incomplete CDR3 DNA: TGTGCCAGCTCACGGACTAACGCCCCAGGCACCGGGGAG.

Points on this clone: Read coverage stops 3 residues before the CDR3 terminus; the germline J gene supplies the remainder. The rearrangement uses TRBV7-9 and TRBJ2-1; no definite D call. This CDR3 region has 13 residues. Germline V gene lookup returns CDR1 SEHNR and CDR2 FQNEAQ (reference sequence). The V end lost 5 bases, the J end lost 5 bases, and 10 bases lay between the germline ends. The CDR3 loop reads CASSTQPNNEQFF. The sequenced CDR3 bases are TGTGCCAGCAGCACTCAACCGAACAATGAG.